This T cell receptor beta chain was sequenced for a study of siplizumab effects on memory and regulatory T cells. From germline, CDR1 is SGHRS and CDR2 YFSETQ. Trimming removed 6 bases from V and 2 bases from J, with 14 bases in between. The CDR3 sequence is 15 residues long. The protocol was immunoSEQ multiplex PCR, while the TCRdb copy is restricted to in-frame clones and leaves out a portion. The sample includes 110,000 or so clones, 93% of them seen just once. The receptor was isolated from a human donor in good health. Sample: CD4+ T cells sorted from blood. V gene TRBV5-1 combines with J gene TRBJ2-2; possibly TRBD2 for D (6 bases). The CDR3: CASKPGGVNTGELFF. The CDR3, as DNA: TGCGCCAGCAAACCCGGCGGGGTTAACACCGGGGAGCTGTTTTTT.